One sample yielded the 20 T cell receptor beta chains listed below, sequenced in a study of patients and donors after allogeneic stem cell transplantation. In TCRdb, the RT-PCR reads were re-called with MiXCR into one record per CDR3 protein. Of roughly 230,000 distinct CDR3 sequences in the sample, roughly 15% were seen once. Sequenced material: blood, either unsorted or a sorted T cell fraction (not recorded which). The receptors shown here come from a human donor who was either an allogeneic HSCT recipient or a stem cell or donor lymphocyte infusion donor (not recorded which). It is not recorded whose cells these are; they may come from a transplant donor.

This clonotype was counted a few times. CDR3 loop: CASRRWQGAYEQYF. Written as DNA, the CDR3 is TGTGCCAGCCGACGGTGGCAGGGGGCCTACGAGCAGTACTTC. The chain uses TRBV6-1 and TRBJ2-7, with 7 bases fitting TRBD1. Trimming took 8 bases from V and 2 from J; bases not matched to a gene: 9. The CDR3 totals 14 residues. CDR1 and CDR2 from the germline V gene are MNHNS and SASEGT.

This clonotype was seen a handful of times. This chain uses TRBV28 with TRBJ1-2; 9 bases agree with TRBD1. The CDR3 is 13 residues long. Germline CDR1 MDHEN, CDR2 SYDVKM. The junction had 3 bases not matched to a gene; V was cut back by 5 bases and J by 5 bases. In nucleotides, the CDR3 is TGTGCCAGCAGTATGACAGGGGGGTATGGCTACACCTTC. Residues: CASSMTGGYGYTF.

This clonotype has at least ten counts. The chain uses TRBV29-1 and TRBJ1-1; TRBD1 aligns across 7 bases. Looked up from germline, CDR1 is SQVTM and CDR2 is ANQGSEA. Losses at the gene ends were 4 bases for V and 0 bases for J; bases not matched to a gene: 14. This CDR3 is built from 17 residues. CDR3 DNA sequence: TGCAGCGTTGGGCGACCGGTCGGGACAGCTATGAACACTGAAGCTTTCTTT. Translating gives CSVGRPVGTAMNTEAFF.

V usage is TRBV5-6 and J usage is TRBJ1-1; maybe TRBD1 (5 bases). The ends were cut back, 4 bases at V and 6 bases at J, with 13 bases in the middle. The CDR3 has 13 residues. The germline gives CDR1 SGHDT, CDR2 YYEEEE. Written as DNA, the CDR3 is TGTGCCAGCAGCCAGACGGGGCTAGCTGAAGCTTTCTTT. It specifies CASSQTGLAEAFF.

This rearrangement joins TRBV6-1 to TRBJ2-1, with TRBD2 identical over 7 bases. V was clipped by 5 bases and J by 4 bases; unmatched bases: 11. This CDR3 region has 16 residues. CDR1 is MNHNS and CDR2 is SASEGT in the germline V gene. The CDR3 sequence is CASSRPVTGGYNEQFF. CDR3 nucleotides: TGTGCCAGCAGTAGGCCCGTGACGGGGGGATACAATGAGCAGTTCTTC.

This clonotype was seen ten or more times. This sequence joins TRBV7-3 and TRBJ2-5; weak D call: TRBD1 (6 bases). CDR3 length equals 16 residues. The germline V gene has CDR1 SGHTA and CDR2 FQGTGA. With 5 bases removed from V and 2 bases from J, the gap between germline ends came to 18 bases. CDR3: CASSASSARGQETQYF. As DNA, the CDR3 is TGTGCCAGCAGCGCCAGCTCGGCTAGGGGGCAAGAGACCCAGTACTTC.

This clonotype showed up many times. The chain carries TRBV7-9 and TRBJ1-5; maybe TRBD1 (5 bases). Per the germline V gene, CDR1 is SEHNR and CDR2 is FQNEAQ (reference sequence). The V end lost 5 bases, the J end lost 0 bases, and 8 bases lay between the germline ends. The CDR3 has 14 residues. Here the CDR3 DNA reads TGTGCCAGCAGCACGGACAATAGCAATCAGCCCCAGCATTTT. It specifies CASSTDNSNQPQHF.

The chain recombines TRBV7-3 with TRBJ2-2; no clear D gene. Trimming removed 7 bases from V and 0 bases from J, with 9 bases in between. CDR1 is SGHTA and CDR2 is FQGTGA in the germline V gene. This CDR3 is 14 amino acids long. Here the CDR3 reads CASTSDPNTGELFF. The CDR3 nucleotides read TGTGCCAGCACCTCCGACCCGAACACCGGGGAGCTGTTTTTT.

The sample holds a few counts of this clonotype. The rearrangement links TRBV12-3 or TRBV12-4 to TRBJ1-2; D call uncertain. There are 16 residues in the CDR3. The germline V and J ends were trimmed by 6 bases and 6 bases, with 23 bases remaining between them. Here the CDR3 reads CASRESGVVRSDGYTF. In DNA form, the CDR3 reads TGTGCCAGCAGGGAGAGTGGGGTTGTGAGGTCTGATGGCTACACCTTC.

This clonotype is deemed medium-sized (0.01 to 0.1%). J is TRBJ1-2 and V is TRBV5-1; TRBD1 is a possible D gene (5 bases). The CDR3 length is 16 residues. Trimming shortened V by 0 bases and J by 5 bases, and 17 bases separated the two germline ends. CDR1 and CDR2 from the germline V gene are SGHRS and YFSETQ. The CDR3 region has the DNA TGCGCCAGCAGCTTGGCCCGGGCGGGGGAGCGGTATGGCTACACCTTC. This gives the protein CASSLARAGERYGYTF.

This clonotype has at least ten counts. The genes are TRBV4-2 and TRBJ2-7; TRBD2 agrees at 10 bases. The CDR3 is 18 residues long. Germline-derived CDR1 and CDR2 are LGHNA and YNFKEQ. With 0 bases clipped from V and 3 bases from J, the junction kept 11 bases outside the gene matches. CDR3 sequence (DNA): TGTGCCAGCAGCCAAGAAACATCTAGCGGGAGAGGGTACTACGAGCAGTACTTC. As protein: CASSQETSSGRGYYEQYF.

V gene TRBV21-1 combines with J gene TRBJ2-7; the DNA was not compared with TRBD1, the D call given in the table. TRBV21-1 is deemed a pseudogene. The CDR3 runs 14 residues. The CDR3 loop is CASSGPTGHYEQYF. CDR3 bases: TGTGCCAGCAGCGGACCTACAGGGCACTACGAGCAGTACTTC.

The chain is built from TRBV20-1 and TRBJ1-2, with 7 nucleotides matching TRBD1. The CDR3 loop spans 15 amino acids. Germline V gene sequence: CDR1 DFQATT, CDR2 SNEGSKA (reference sequence). V lost 0 bases to trimming and J lost 2 bases; unmatched junction nucleotides: 6. The CDR3: CSARDLTGRNYGYTF. The CDR3, as DNA: TGCAGTGCTAGAGATCTGACAGGGAGAAACTATGGCTACACCTTC.

The chain has TRBV7-2 and TRBJ1-2, with a tentative D call TRBD1 (5 bases). There are 14 residues in the CDR3. The V end was cut by 3 bases, the J end by 4 bases, with 12 bases between. Germline V gene lookup returns CDR1 SGHTA and CDR2 FQGNSA. CDR3 DNA: TGTGCCAGCAGCTTGGGGCGAAAATTCTATGGCTACACCTTC. Its translation: CASSLGRKFYGYTF.

Many counts were recorded for this clonotype. This rearrangement joins TRBV20-1 to TRBJ2-7; D might be TRBD1 (5 bases). V dropped 0 bases and J dropped 1 base, with 10 bases sitting between them. The CDR3 spans 14 residues. Germline CDR1 reads DFQATT; CDR2 reads SNEGSKA (reference sequence). Here the CDR3 reads CSARDRQFSYEQYF. For the CDR3, the DNA is TGCAGTGCTAGAGATCGACAGTTTTCCTACGAGCAGTACTTC.

This chain connects TRBV12-3 or TRBV12-4 to TRBJ2-7; 8 nucleotides match TRBD2. V was clipped by 3 bases and J by 2 bases; unmatched bases: 15. CDR3 size: 18 residues. The CDR3 sequence: CASSFRGGPDRNTYEQYF. CDR3 nucleotide sequence: TGTGCCAGCAGTTTTCGGGGGGGTCCCGACCGAAACACCTACGAGCAGTACTTC.

The chain couples TRBV2 to TRBJ2-3, with 9 positions matching TRBD2. Unmatched junction bases numbered 6, after V lost 8 bases and J lost 0 bases. This CDR3 comprises 15 residues. Germline CDR1 and CDR2: SNHLY and FYNNEI. CDR3 DNA: TGTGCCAGCTACGGTACTAGCGGGAGCACAGATACGCAGTATTTT. Amino acid sequence: CASYGTSGSTDTQYF.

A few counts support this clonotype. The J gene is TRBJ2-7, the V gene TRBV20-1; TRBD2 aligns across 8 bases. V shed 0 bases, J shed 5 bases, and the junction held 9 bases outside the gene matches. From germline, CDR1 is DFQATT and CDR2 SNEGSKA (reference sequence). The CDR3 covers 15 residues. The CDR3 DNA follows: TGCAGTGCTAGAGAACCTAGCGGGTATTCCCACGAGCAGTACTTC. As protein: CSAREPSGYSHEQYF.

In this sample, this clonotype turned up once. The J gene is TRBJ2-5, the V gene TRBV15; no clear D gene. The germline V gene encodes CDR1 LNHNV and CDR2 YYDKDF (reference sequence). Trimming removed 3 bases from V and 5 bases from J, with 10 bases in between. The CDR3 has 13 amino acids. As DNA, the CDR3 is TGTGCCACCAGCAGGTCTATGTGGGAGACCCAGTACTTC. It yields the protein CATSRSMWETQYF.

Ten or more counts support this clonotype. V usage is TRBV20-1 and J usage is TRBJ2-7; TRBD1 agrees at 8 bases. The CDR3 is 12 amino acids. The germline CDR1 and CDR2 sequences are DFQATT and SNEGSKA (reference sequence). With 6 bases clipped from V and 7 bases from J, the junction kept 8 bases outside the gene matches. The CDR3 DNA reads as TGCAGTGCCGACAGGGGCTTGGGGGAGCAGTACTTC. This translates into CSADRGLGEQYF.